The entry that follows covers one TCR beta chain sequence. The antigen is not known. Trimming cost V 0 bases and J 5 bases, with 8 bases left between them. This CDR3 is built from 13 residues. CDR1 is SGHRS and CDR2 is YFSETQ in the germline V gene. Method: immunoSEQ multiplex PCR; TCRdb's copy keeps in-frame clones and lacks some. The sample lists a few hundred thousand clones, more than 95% occurring once. The data stem from a study of shared clonotypes between healthy human individuals. Study conclusions and caveats: Sharing across four donors was highest in naive CD4 (around 5%) and lowest in memory CD8 (roughly 0.4%).

Donors had no recently reported acute infections or vaccinations and were HIV-negative. Nashville, Tennessee was home to all donors, each a Caucasian adult. Sample: naive CD4+ T cells sorted from blood. The subset was: CD45RA+ positively selected. The TCR originated in a woman aged 25 to 39 in good health. The rearrangement links TRBV5-1 to TRBJ1-2; D remains unclear. CDR3 DNA: TGCGCCAGCAGCTTGGATACCCCTTATGGCTACACCTTC. As protein: CASSLDTPYGYTF.